This TCR beta chain derives from a study of blood T cell repertoires in COVID-19. Germline assignment: CDR1 SNHLY and CDR2 FYNNEI. CDR3 length: 12 residues. V was pared by 7 bases and J by 3 bases, with 2 bases of the junction left unmatched. Repertoires were generated with immunoSEQ multiplex PCR, while TCRdb's copy carries only in-frame clones and drops some. The sample lists 210,000 or so clones; about 80% were seen once. The material sequenced was PBMCs or T cells enriched from blood (not recorded which). The chain has TRBV2 and TRBJ1-2; 7 bases are a match to TRBD1. The TCR originated in a woman in her fifties or sixties who had been exposed to COVID-19. The chain's CDR3 is CASTQGDYGYTF. The CDR3, as DNA: TGTGCCAGCACCCAGGGGGACTATGGCTACACCTTC.